This TCR beta chain was profiled in a study of T cell responses to AZD1222 COVID-19 vaccine. Study overall: Pooled together were second doses at about 4 or about 12 weeks.

On this clone: Its antigen remains unknown.

Produced via immunoSEQ multiplex PCR; TCRdb's table is partial and in-frame only. The sample shows 85,000 to 130,000 clones, 93% of them seen only once. Findings and limits, study-wide: Regions left unmutated in variants are reportedly the target of nearly half of spike-specific TCRs. Distributed over spike, vaccine-associated CD4 TCRs predominated at 160-218 and 743-854. Baseline seropositivity occurred in only a handful of AZD1222 recipients.

The material sequenced was peripheral blood, taken on day 0 of AZD1222 vaccination. This clonotype was sampled from an adult in good health.

CDR3 residues: CASSWGGIGRREKLFF. CDR3 in DNA: TGTGCCAGCAGCTGGGGAGGGATAGGGAGACGCGAAAAACTGTTTTTT. The chain joins TRBV5-8 to TRBJ1-4, with D hard to call. V was shortened by 3 bases and J by 8 bases, with 20 bases between the two germline ends. CDR1 and CDR2 (germline): SGHTS, YDEGEE. The CDR3 sequence is 16 residues long.